This TCR beta chain was identified in a study of T cells after yellow fever vaccination (dated by TCRdb to the late 2010s). Background for the entire study: Libraries from fractions with low cell numbers were prepared with the SMART-Seq v4 Ultra Low Input RNA kit. Bulk TCR alpha and beta repertoires were sequenced longitudinally to track T-cell clones before and after primary and booster YFV17D yellow fever vaccination. Two healthy male donors, one aged 18 to 30 and one aged 30 to 39 years, were included in the cohort. Bulk PBMC replicates and cell subsets were isolated from blood drawn at multiple timepoints before and after both primary and secondary immunization. Findings and caveats that apply to the study as a whole: Compared with the primary T-cell response, the secondary T-cell response was weaker but faster, peaking on day 5 rather than day 15. A small fraction of clonotypes appeared in both the CD4 and CD8 compartments, likely as a result of convergent recombination. Because abundant contaminating clonotypes from the bulk population could be contained in FACS-sorted repertoires, computational filtering was required. Most clones expanded after primary vaccination (about 96% of CD4 and roughly 90% of CD8) were re-detected after the booster, suggesting that broad memory maintenance occurred. Because only a couple of donors were included in the study, the extent to which the findings can be generalized is limited.

The treatment or condition label, as the study defines it: live attenuated yellow fever vaccine strain. A standard Ficoll-Paque protocol was used to isolate PBMCs from peripheral blood. CD4 and CD8 T-cell fractions were isolated with Dynabeads CD4 and CD8 positive selection kits. RNA was extracted with TriZol from bulk PBMCs, CD4 and CD8 fractions, and dextramer-positive and dextramer-negative fractions. Synthesis of TCR cDNA relied on 5'RACE template switching, a step that introduced a universal primer site along with unique molecular identifiers. Priming of cDNA synthesis was performed from both the TCR alpha and TCR beta constant segments. Two PCR steps were used to amplify libraries, with sample barcodes and sequencing adapters being added in the second step. Libraries were sequenced on Illumina HiSeq 2500 (2x100 bp) or NovaSeq (2x150 bp). The paper's data handling went like this. MIGEC was used to demultiplex reads and collapse the reads into UMI consensus sequences, and MiXCR was used for V(D)J alignment. Vaccine-responding clonotypes were defined with edgeR using replicate PBMC samples, requiring FDR below 0.01 and a log2 fold change above 5 up to day 15. Each bulk clonotype was labeled CD4 or CD8 based on which sequenced repertoire, CD4 or CD8, contained the clonotype at higher abundance. The raw public reads went through TCRdb reprocessing: fastp at Q25, MiXCR clone calling, in-frame beta chains kept. For every CDR3 protein sequence, its rows merge into one entry that carries the most common genes and DNA. TCRdb, not the original authors, processed these V and J calls. A total of some 120,000 distinct CDR3 sequences appear in this sample, under 8% of them only once. The top ten clones comprise 2.5% of the sample.

This clonotype was counted only a few times. Its binding antigen is unknown. No base-level quality is on record; no much larger clone is a single base apart. Spanning cysteine to phenylalanine, the CDR3 consists of 16 amino acids. CDR3 DNA only is kept here, 48 bases in frame from base 1. From V the trimming removes 3 bases and from J it removes 3 bases, while the gene matches leave 5 bases of the junction unaccounted for. The sequencing here drew on CD4+ T cells sorted from PBMCs, taken roughly 10 days after the first yellow fever vaccination. The TCR sequence derives from a man between 18 and 29 years old who received the YFV17D yellow fever vaccine. This receptor chain uses TRBV23-1 and TRBJ2-5; 12 nucleotides in the junction match TRBD2. TRBV23-1 is annotated as an ORF whose role is uncertain. CDR3 sequence: CASSQSASGGEETQYF. The nucleotide sequence is given as TGCGCCAGCAGTCAGTCGGCTAGCGGGGGGGAAGAGACCCAGTACTTC.